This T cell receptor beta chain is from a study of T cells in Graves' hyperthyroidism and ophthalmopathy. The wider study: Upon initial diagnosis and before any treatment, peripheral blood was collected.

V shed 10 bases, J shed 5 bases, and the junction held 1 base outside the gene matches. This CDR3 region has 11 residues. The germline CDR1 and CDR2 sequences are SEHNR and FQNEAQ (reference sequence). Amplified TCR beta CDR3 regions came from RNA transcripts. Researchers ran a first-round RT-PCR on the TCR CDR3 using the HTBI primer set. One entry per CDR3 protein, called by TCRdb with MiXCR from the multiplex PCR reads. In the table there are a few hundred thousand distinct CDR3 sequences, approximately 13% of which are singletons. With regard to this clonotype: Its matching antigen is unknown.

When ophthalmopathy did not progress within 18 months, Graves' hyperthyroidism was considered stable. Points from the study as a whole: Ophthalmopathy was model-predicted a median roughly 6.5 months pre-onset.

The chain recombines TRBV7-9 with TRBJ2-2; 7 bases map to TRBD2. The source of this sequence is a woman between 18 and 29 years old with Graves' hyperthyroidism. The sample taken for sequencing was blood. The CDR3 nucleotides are TGTGCCACCGGGGGGACCGGGGAGCTGTTTTTT. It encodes CATGGTGELFF.